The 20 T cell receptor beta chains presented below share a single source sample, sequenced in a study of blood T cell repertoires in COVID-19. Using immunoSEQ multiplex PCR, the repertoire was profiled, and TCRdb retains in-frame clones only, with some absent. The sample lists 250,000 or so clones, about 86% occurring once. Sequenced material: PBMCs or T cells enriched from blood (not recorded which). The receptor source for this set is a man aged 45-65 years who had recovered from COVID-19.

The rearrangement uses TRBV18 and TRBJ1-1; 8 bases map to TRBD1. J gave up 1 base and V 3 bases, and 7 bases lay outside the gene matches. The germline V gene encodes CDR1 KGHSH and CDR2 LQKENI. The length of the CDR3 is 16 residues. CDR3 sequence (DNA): TGTGCCAGCTCACCCGGACAGGGCCGGGGGAACACTGAAGCTTTCTTT. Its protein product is CASSPGQGRGNTEAFF.

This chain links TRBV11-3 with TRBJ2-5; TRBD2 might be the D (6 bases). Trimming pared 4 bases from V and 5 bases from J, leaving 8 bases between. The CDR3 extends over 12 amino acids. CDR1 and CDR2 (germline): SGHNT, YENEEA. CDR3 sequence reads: CASSSRGETQYF. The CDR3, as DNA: TGTGCCAGCAGCTCCCGGGGGGAGACCCAGTACTTC.

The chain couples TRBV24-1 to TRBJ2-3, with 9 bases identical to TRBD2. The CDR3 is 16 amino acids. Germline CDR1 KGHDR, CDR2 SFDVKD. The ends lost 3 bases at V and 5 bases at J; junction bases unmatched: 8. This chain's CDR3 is CATSDPIAGAGDTQYF. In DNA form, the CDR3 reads TGTGCCACCAGTGATCCTATAGCGGGGGCTGGAGATACGCAGTATTTT.

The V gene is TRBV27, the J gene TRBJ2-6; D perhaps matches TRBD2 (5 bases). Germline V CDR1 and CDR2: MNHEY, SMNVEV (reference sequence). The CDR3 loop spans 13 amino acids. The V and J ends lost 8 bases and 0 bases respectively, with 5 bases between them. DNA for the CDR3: TGTGCCAGCCGGGGCTCTGGGGCCAACGTCCTGACTTTC. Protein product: CASRGSGANVLTF.

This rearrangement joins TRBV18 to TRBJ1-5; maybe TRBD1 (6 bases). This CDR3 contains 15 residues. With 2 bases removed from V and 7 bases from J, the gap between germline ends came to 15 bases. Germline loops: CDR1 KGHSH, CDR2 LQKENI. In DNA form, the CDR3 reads TGTGCCAGCTCACCAGCCTCCAACAGGGAGCAGCCCCAGCATTTT. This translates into CASSPASNREQPQHF.

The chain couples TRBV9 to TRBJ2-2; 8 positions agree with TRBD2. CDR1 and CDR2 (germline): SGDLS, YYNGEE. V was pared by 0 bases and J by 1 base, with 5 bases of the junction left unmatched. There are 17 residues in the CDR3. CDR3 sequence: CASSVGLAGVNTGELFF. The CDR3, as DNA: TGTGCCAGCAGCGTAGGGCTAGCGGGTGTGAACACCGGGGAGCTGTTTTTT.

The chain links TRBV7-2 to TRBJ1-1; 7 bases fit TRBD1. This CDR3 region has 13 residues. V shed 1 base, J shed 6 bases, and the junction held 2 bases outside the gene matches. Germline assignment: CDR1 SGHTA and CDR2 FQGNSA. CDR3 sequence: CASSLVTGAEAFF. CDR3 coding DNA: TGTGCCAGCAGCTTAGTTACAGGGGCTGAAGCTTTCTTT.

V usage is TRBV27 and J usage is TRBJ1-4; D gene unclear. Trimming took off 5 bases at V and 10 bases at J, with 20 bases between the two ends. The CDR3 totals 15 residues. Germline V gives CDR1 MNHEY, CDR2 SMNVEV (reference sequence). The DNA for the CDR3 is TGTGCCAGCAGTCTCAATCTCGGGCGGGAGGGAAAACTGTTTTTT. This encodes CASSLNLGREGKLFF.

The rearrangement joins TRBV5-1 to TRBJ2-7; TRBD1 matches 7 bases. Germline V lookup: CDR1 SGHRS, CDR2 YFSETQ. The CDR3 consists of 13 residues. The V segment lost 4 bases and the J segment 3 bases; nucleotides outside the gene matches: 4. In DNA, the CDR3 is TGCGCCAGCAGCCCGGGACAGCTCTACGAGCAGTACTTC. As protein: CASSPGQLYEQYF.

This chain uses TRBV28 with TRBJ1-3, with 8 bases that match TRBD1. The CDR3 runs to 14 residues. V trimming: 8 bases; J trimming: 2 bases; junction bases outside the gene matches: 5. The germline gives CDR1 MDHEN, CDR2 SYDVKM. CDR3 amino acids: CASRVGQAGNTIYF. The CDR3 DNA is TGTGCCAGCCGTGTGGGACAGGCTGGAAACACCATATATTTT.

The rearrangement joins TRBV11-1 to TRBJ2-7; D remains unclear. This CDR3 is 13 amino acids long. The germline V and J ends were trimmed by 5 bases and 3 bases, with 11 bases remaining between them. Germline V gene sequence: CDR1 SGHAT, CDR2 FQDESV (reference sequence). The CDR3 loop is CASSQPPGYEQYF. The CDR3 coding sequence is TGTGCCAGCAGCCAACCGCCGGGCTACGAGCAGTACTTC.

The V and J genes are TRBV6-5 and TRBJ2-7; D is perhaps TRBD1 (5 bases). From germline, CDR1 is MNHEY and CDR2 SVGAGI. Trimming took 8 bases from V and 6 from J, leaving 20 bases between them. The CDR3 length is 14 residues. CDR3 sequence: CASYQGSFPAEQYF. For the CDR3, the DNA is TGTGCCAGCTATCAGGGAAGTTTTCCCGCCGAGCAGTACTTC.

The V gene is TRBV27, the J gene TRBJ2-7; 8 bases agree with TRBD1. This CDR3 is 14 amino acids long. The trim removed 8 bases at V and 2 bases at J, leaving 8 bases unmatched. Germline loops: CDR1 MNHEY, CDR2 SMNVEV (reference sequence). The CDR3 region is CASHPTGAPYEQYF. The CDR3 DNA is TGTGCCAGCCATCCGACAGGGGCTCCCTACGAGCAGTACTTC.

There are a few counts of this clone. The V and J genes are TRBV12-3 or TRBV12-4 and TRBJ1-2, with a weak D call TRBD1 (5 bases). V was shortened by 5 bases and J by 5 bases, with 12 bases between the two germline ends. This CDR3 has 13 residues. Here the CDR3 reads CASSPSGIYGYTF. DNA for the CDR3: TGTGCCAGCAGTCCCTCAGGGATTTATGGCTACACCTTC.

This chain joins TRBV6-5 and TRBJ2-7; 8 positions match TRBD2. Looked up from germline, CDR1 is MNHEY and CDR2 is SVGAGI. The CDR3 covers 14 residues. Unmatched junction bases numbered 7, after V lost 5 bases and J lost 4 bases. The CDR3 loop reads CASSLVAGIYEQYF. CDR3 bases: TGTGCCAGCAGTCTTGTAGCGGGAATTTACGAGCAGTACTTC.

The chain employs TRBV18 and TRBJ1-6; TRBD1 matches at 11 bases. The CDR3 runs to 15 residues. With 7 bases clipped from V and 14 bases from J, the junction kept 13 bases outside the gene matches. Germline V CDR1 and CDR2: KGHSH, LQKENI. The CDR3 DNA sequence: TGTGCCAGCTTGATGGACAGGGGGCAATTCTCCTCCCTCCACTTT. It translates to CASLMDRGQFSSLHF.

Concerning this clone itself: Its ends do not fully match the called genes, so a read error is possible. CDR3 in amino acids: CASSQDAGGDDEQYF. CDR3 coding DNA: TGTGCCAGCAGTCAAGACGCGGGAGGGGACGACGAGCAGTACTTC. The chain links TRBV4-2 to TRBJ2-7; 9 nucleotides line up with TRBD2. This CDR3 is 15 amino acids long. Germline V gives CDR1 LGHNA, CDR2 YNFKEQ.

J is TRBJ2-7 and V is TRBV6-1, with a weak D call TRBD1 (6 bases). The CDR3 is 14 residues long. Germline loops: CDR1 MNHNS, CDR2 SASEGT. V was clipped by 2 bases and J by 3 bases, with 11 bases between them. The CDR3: CASSERQGIYEQYF. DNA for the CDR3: TGTGCCAGCAGTGAAAGGCAGGGGATCTACGAGCAGTACTTC.

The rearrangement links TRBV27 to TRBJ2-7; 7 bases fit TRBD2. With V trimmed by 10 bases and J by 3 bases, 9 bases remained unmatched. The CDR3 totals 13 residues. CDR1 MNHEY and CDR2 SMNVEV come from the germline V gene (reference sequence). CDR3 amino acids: CAKKRGVNYEQYF. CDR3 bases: TGTGCCAAAAAACGGGGGGTCAACTACGAGCAGTACTTC.

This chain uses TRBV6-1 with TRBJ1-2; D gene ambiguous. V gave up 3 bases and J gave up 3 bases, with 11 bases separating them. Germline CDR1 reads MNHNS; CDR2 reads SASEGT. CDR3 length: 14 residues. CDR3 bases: TGTGCCAGCAGTGATCTCGGTATATACTATGGCTACACCTTC. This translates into CASSDLGIYYGYTF.